A selection of T cell receptor beta chains follows, all from one sample in a study of T cells of healthy individuals. One entry per CDR3 protein results from TCRdb running MiXCR on the 5' RACE reads. Seen here are around 100,000 distinct CDR3 sequences, approximately 18% observed once, and the top ten hold approximately 6%. The receptors stem from a human donor in good health. Each CDR3 is given with its conserved first and last residue. A D gene is named only where the DNA matches it firmly. Part of the rows lack a size; the others show once, few, many or a class for expanded clones.

j_gene | d_gene | abundance | v_gene | len | CDR3nt | CDR3aa
TRBJ2-7 | . | many | TRBV6-2/TRBV6-3 | 16 | TGTGCCAGCACCTCCAGGAGCGGGCACCCGACTTGGGAGCAGTACTTC | CASTSRSGHPTWEQYF
TRBJ2-5 | . | . | TRBV7-9 | 14 | TGTGCCAGCAGCTTCAGGGATCAACAAGAGACCCAGTACTTC | CASSFRDQQETQYF
TRBJ2-3 | TRBD2 | few | TRBV24-1 | 15 | TGTGCCACCAGTACGACTAGCGGGGGCCCAGATACGCAGTATTTT | CATSTTSGGPDTQYF
TRBJ1-1 | . | many | TRBV6-2/TRBV6-3 | 16 | TGTGCCAGCAGTTACAGGAAGATCGCATTGAACACTGAAGCTTTCTTT | CASSYRKIALNTEAFF
TRBJ2-7 | . | many | TRBV28 | 14 | TGTGCCAGCAGTTTACCAGGGCTCGCCTACGAGCAGTACTTC | CASSLPGLAYEQYF
TRBJ2-1 | . | many | TRBV6-2/TRBV6-3 | 11 | TGTGCCAGCAGAGCCTACAATGAGCAGTTCTTC | CASRAYNEQFF
TRBJ2-1 | . | few | TRBV24-1 | 16 | TGTGCCACCAGTGAGGCTGGCGGGGCGTCCTACAATGAGCAGTTCTTC | CATSEAGGASYNEQFF
TRBJ2-3 | TRBD2 | . | TRBV4-2 | 15 | TGTGCCAGCAGCCAAGATGGGACTAGCAAAGATACGCAGTATTTT | CASSQDGTSKDTQYF
TRBJ2-1 | . | many | TRBV28 | 15 | TGTGCCAGCAGCCCTCCGGGGGCCTCCTACAATGAGCAGTTCTTC | CASSPPGASYNEQFF
TRBJ1-5 | TRBD1 | many | TRBV28 | 16 | TGTGCCAGCAGCCCGATTACGTGGCAGGGGGGTCAGCCCCAGCATTTT | CASSPITWQGGQPQHF
TRBJ2-1 | TRBD1 | . | TRBV5-1 | 15 | TGCGCCAGCAGCTTGGGGACAGGGGGCGTAAATGAGCAGTTCTTC | CASSLGTGGVNEQFF
TRBJ1-5 | TRBD1 | . | TRBV20-1 | 15 | TGCAGTGCGACCGGGACAGTGCGTAGCAATCAGCCCCAGCATTTT | CSATGTVRSNQPQHF
TRBJ1-5 | . | . | TRBV2 | 13 | TGTGCCAGCAGTGAAGGGGGCGATCAGCCCCAGCATTTT | CASSEGGDQPQHF
TRBJ1-6 | TRBD1 | few | TRBV29-1 | 14 | TGCAGCGTCTCAACCGGGACAGAGAATTCACCCCTCCACTTT | CSVSTGTENSPLHF
TRBJ2-1 | . | . | TRBV7-2 | 15 | TGTGCCAGCAGCTTCCTCAGGCCTTCCTACAATGAGCAGTTCTTC | CASSFLRPSYNEQFF
TRBJ2-3 | . | many | TRBV4-2 | 15 | TGTGCCAGCAGCCAAGTTGGGACTGGCACAGATACGCAGTATTTT | CASSQVGTGTDTQYF
TRBJ2-1 | TRBD2 | few | TRBV20-1 | 15 | TGCAGTGCTCCCGACCCCTCTAGCGGGAGCGTTGAGCAGTTCTTC | CSAPDPSSGSVEQFF
TRBJ2-7 | . | many | TRBV29-1 | 12 | TGCAGCGTTGGAGGGGGGGCCTACGAGCAGTACTTC | CSVGGGAYEQYF
TRBJ1-2 | . | few | TRBV6-5 | 15 | TGTGCCAGCAGTTACTCGCGGGGAGGGGACAATGGCTACACCTTC | CASSYSRGGDNGYTF
TRBJ2-1 | . | few | TRBV28 | 12 | TGTGCCAGCAGGACAGTTGGGTATGAGCAGTTCTTC | CASRTVGYEQFF
TRBJ2-7 | . | few | TRBV10-2 | 13 | TGCGCCAGCAGCGGAGAGAACTCCTACGAGCAGTACTTC | CASSGENSYEQYF
TRBJ1-3 | . | . | TRBV9 | 15 | TGTGCCAGCAGCCCCCGCCAGGGGAACGGCAACACCATATATTTT | CASSPRQGNGNTIYF
TRBJ2-2 | TRBD1 | . | TRBV15 | 15 | TGTGCCACCAGCAGGCAGGACAGGGACACCGGGGAGCTGTTTTTT | CATSRQDRDTGELFF